These 29 T cell receptor beta chains were sequenced from one sample in a study of T cell responses to AZD1222 COVID-19 vaccine. The method was immunoSEQ multiplex PCR; TCRdb's version includes in-frame clones alone and lacks a portion of them. Altogether about 100,000 clones are present, approximately 91% being singletons, with the ten largest covering 1.7%. Sequencing was performed on peripheral blood, taken on day 0 of AZD1222 vaccination. The source of these receptors is an adult in good health.

The chain has TRBV9 and TRBJ2-5; D uncertain. The CDR3 is made up of 15 amino acids. The V end was cut by 0 bases, the J end by 0 bases, with 9 bases between. Germline V gene lookup returns CDR1 SGDLS and CDR2 YYNGEE. The CDR3 sequence: CASSVGGQNQETQYF. CDR3 DNA: TGTGCCAGCAGCGTAGGTGGGCAGAACCAAGAGACCCAGTACTTC.

This chain links TRBV6-5 with TRBJ2-1; D is possibly TRBD1 (7 bases). This CDR3 has 15 amino acids. Trimming left V 2 bases short and J 2 bases short, with 10 bases between. The germline V gene has CDR1 MNHEY and CDR2 SVGAGI. The CDR3 loop reads CASSYGRGAYNEQFF. In nucleotides, the CDR3 is TGTGCCAGCAGTTACGGCAGGGGGGCCTACAATGAGCAGTTCTTC.

The CDR3 protein is CAWSVQENTEAFF. The DNA for the CDR3 is TGTGCCTGGAGTGTACAGGAGAACACTGAAGCTTTCTTT. The V and J genes are TRBV30 and TRBJ1-1; TRBD1 is a possible D gene (5 bases). Germline V lookup: CDR1 GTSNPN, CDR2 SVGIG (reference sequence). This CDR3 comprises 13 residues. Between the trimmed V and J ends, which lost 0 bases and 1 base, there was a span of 6 bases.

This chain links TRBV5-6 with TRBJ2-1, with D tentatively TRBD2 (5 bases). Deletions cut 5 bases from V and 10 bases from J, with 22 bases between. The CDR3 contains 15 residues. The germline V gene encodes CDR1 SGHDT and CDR2 YYEEEE. The DNA for the CDR3 is TGTGCCAGCAGGGGTTACGGGGAAGGCGGGCGCGAGCAGTTCTTC. It codes for CASRGYGEGGREQFF.

The genes are TRBV19 and TRBJ1-1; D is possibly TRBD1 (6 bases). The CDR3 totals 15 residues. Trimming took 6 bases from V and 4 from J, leaving 18 bases between them. Germline CDR1 reads LNHDA; CDR2 reads SQIVND (reference sequence). The CDR3 here is CASSIGGGGVTEAFF. The CDR3 coding sequence is TGTGCCAGTAGCATCGGTGGGGGGGGCGTCACTGAAGCTTTCTTT. The variable domain in full, with the rest retrieved from reference TRBV19 and TRBJ1-1, is DGGITQSPKYLFRKEGQNVTLSCEQNLNHDAMYWYRQDPGQGLRLIYYSQIVNDFQKGDIAEGYSVSREKKESFPLTVTSAQKNPTAFYLCASSIGGGGVTEAFFGQGTRLTVV.

This chain joins TRBV5-1 and TRBJ2-3, with 8 bases aligning to TRBD2. Germline CDR1 is SGHRS and CDR2 is YFSETQ. V was pared by 4 bases and J by 7 bases, with 8 bases of the junction left unmatched. This CDR3 spans 14 amino acids. Here the CDR3 reads CASSVPSGRNTQYF. In DNA form, the CDR3 reads TGCGCCAGCAGCGTCCCCAGCGGGAGAAATACGCAGTATTTT.

V and J are TRBV7-3 and TRBJ2-1, with 10 bases matching TRBD2. CDR3 size: 16 residues. Germline values: CDR1 SGHTA, CDR2 FQGTGA. Trimming removed 3 bases from V and 2 bases from J; junction bases left unmatched: 4. The CDR3 sequence: CASSFLTSGTYNEQFF. Written as DNA, the CDR3 is TGTGCCAGCAGCTTCCTTACTAGCGGGACCTACAATGAGCAGTTCTTC.

The V and J genes are TRBV6-2 or TRBV6-3 and TRBJ2-1; D is possibly TRBD1 or TRBD2 (7 bases each). CDR1 and CDR2 (germline): MNHEY, SVGEGT. Trimming took 2 bases from V and 3 from J, leaving 14 bases between them. The CDR3 length is 16 residues. The CDR3 region has the DNA TGTGCCAGCAGTTACCCAGGGGGAGGGGTCTACAATGAGCAGTTCTTC. This gives the protein CASSYPGGGVYNEQFF.

The DNA of the CDR3 is TGTGCCAGCAGCCAAGTTGCGGGAGTTGACTACGAGCAGTACTTC. This codes for CASSQVAGVDYEQYF. This chain connects TRBV14 to TRBJ2-7, with 7 positions matching TRBD2. The germline V gene has CDR1 SGHDN and CDR2 FVKESK. With V trimmed by 1 base and J by 3 bases, 6 bases remained unmatched. The CDR3 totals 15 residues.

J is TRBJ2-1 and V is TRBV20-1; D gene uncertain. The CDR3 consists of 11 residues. Germline V CDR1 and CDR2: DFQATT, SNEGSKA (reference sequence). Between the trimmed V and J ends, which lost 0 bases and 14 bases, there was a span of 11 bases. The CDR3 spells CSARDIPREFF. In nucleotides, the CDR3 is TGCAGTGCTAGAGATATTCCACGAGAGTTCTTC.

The rearrangement uses TRBV28 and TRBJ1-2; D not certain. This CDR3 is built from 14 residues. The V gene lost 2 bases and the J gene lost 4 bases, with 11 bases spanning the gap. CDR1 MDHEN and CDR2 SYDVKM come from the germline V gene. The CDR3 region has the DNA TGTGCCAGCAGTTTAGTCAGCCATGGCTATGGCTACACCTTC. It codes for CASSLVSHGYGYTF.

The chain has TRBV19 and TRBJ2-5, with 10 bases matching TRBD2. J lost 3 bases, V lost 5 bases, and 9 bases had no gene match. CDR1 LNHDA and CDR2 SQIVND come from the germline V gene (reference sequence). CDR3 length: 16 residues. CDR3 sequence: CASSFSSGRGEETQYF. CDR3 DNA sequence: TGTGCCAGTAGTTTTTCTAGCGGGAGAGGGGAAGAGACCCAGTACTTC.

CDR3 in amino acids: CASRGGFSGANVLTF. DNA of the CDR3: TGTGCCAGCCGGGGAGGGTTCTCTGGGGCCAACGTCCTGACTTTC. This rearrangement joins TRBV27 to TRBJ2-6; 7 nucleotides match TRBD2. The ends lost 8 bases at V and 0 bases at J; junction bases unmatched: 4. CDR1 MNHEY and CDR2 SMNVEV come from the germline V gene (reference sequence). CDR3 length: 15 residues.

V and J are TRBV11-1 and TRBJ2-3; no firm D call. The CDR3 sequence is 14 residues long. V was pared by 4 bases and J by 1 base, with 9 bases between. Germline V lookup: CDR1 SGHAT, CDR2 FQDESV (reference sequence). The CDR3: CASSSQVRTDTQYF. CDR3 nucleotides: TGTGCCAGCAGCTCGCAGGTCCGCACAGATACGCAGTATTTT.

The genes are TRBV29-1 and TRBJ2-5, with 8 bases that match TRBD2. The CDR3 spans 13 residues. Germline-derived CDR1 and CDR2 are SQVTM and ANQGSEA. With V trimmed by 4 bases and J by 4 bases, 5 bases remained unmatched. CDR3 region: CSVVWLAGETQYF. The DNA for the CDR3 is TGCAGCGTTGTGTGGCTAGCGGGAGAGACCCAGTACTTC.

The chain links TRBV14 to TRBJ2-7; weak D call: TRBD2 (7 bases). The CDR3 extends over 16 amino acids. V was pared by 2 bases and J by 2 bases, with 16 bases between. Germline V gene sequence: CDR1 SGHDN, CDR2 FVKESK. CDR3: CASSQSGGTTTYEQYF. For the CDR3, the DNA is TGTGCCAGCAGCCAATCCGGGGGGACAACGACCTACGAGCAGTACTTC.

The chain uses TRBV6-5 and TRBJ2-7; D is perhaps TRBD1 (6 bases). Per germline, CDR1 MNHEY and CDR2 SVGAGI. The CDR3 extends over 14 amino acids. The V end was cut by 8 bases, the J end by 5 bases, with 19 bases between. CDR3 DNA: TGTGCCAGCGCCAGTCCACAGGGTGGTCACGAGCAGTACTTC. Its translation is CASASPQGGHEQYF.

This clone was observed a single time. This rearrangement joins TRBV2 to TRBJ2-4; no clear D. V lost 1 base, J lost 3 bases, and 13 bases lay in between. Germline-derived CDR1 and CDR2 are SNHLY and FYNNEI. The CDR3 is 16 residues long. This CDR3 is CASSEVGSRGKNIQYF. The DNA for the CDR3 is TGTGCCAGCAGTGAAGTGGGCTCCCGAGGCAAAAACATTCAGTACTTC.

The V and J genes are TRBV5-1 and TRBJ1-1, with 7 nucleotides matching TRBD1. V trimming: 0 bases; J trimming: 1 base; junction bases outside the gene matches: 6. This CDR3 has 16 amino acids. Looked up from germline, CDR1 is SGHRS and CDR2 is YFSETQ. In DNA form, the CDR3 reads TGCGCCAGCAGCTTGGCCGGGGACAGCTCGAACACTGAAGCTTTCTTT. Amino acid sequence: CASSLAGDSSNTEAFF. Variable domain in full (rest from reference TRBV5-1 and TRBJ1-1): KAGVTQTPRYLIKTRGQQVTLSCSPISGHRSVSWYQQTPGQGLQFLFEYFSETQRNKGNFPGRFSGRQFSNSRSEMNVSTLELGDSALYLCASSLAGDSSNTEAFFGQGTRLTVV.

This clone was observed a single time. The rearrangement uses TRBV30 and TRBJ1-2; D is uncertain. The CDR3 contains 11 residues. Germline-derived CDR1 and CDR2 are GTSNPN and SVGIG (reference sequence). V lost 0 bases and J lost 3, with 2 bases in between. The CDR3: CAWSVDYGYTF. CDR3 nucleotides: TGTGCCTGGAGTGTGGACTATGGCTACACCTTC. Using reference TRBV30 and TRBJ1-2 for the parts outside the CDR3, the full variable domain is SQTIHQWPATLVQPVGSPLSLECTVEGTSNPNLYWYRQAAGRGLQLLFYSVGIGQISSEVPQNLSASRPQDRQFILSSKKLLLSDSGFYLCAWSVDYGYTFGSGTRLTVV.

This rearrangement joins TRBV19 to TRBJ2-7, with TRBD1 identical over 12 bases. Trimming cost V 7 bases and J 4 bases; bases outside gene matches: 8. Germline V gives CDR1 LNHDA, CDR2 SQIVND (reference sequence). CDR3 size: 15 residues. DNA for the CDR3: TGTGCCAGTACCTTTGGGACAGGGGGCTTGTACGAGCAGTACTTC. Translated, it gives CASTFGTGGLYEQYF.

The chain joins TRBV2 to TRBJ2-7; no firm D call. Germline V gives CDR1 SNHLY, CDR2 FYNNEI. The CDR3 loop spans 14 amino acids. V was trimmed by 5 bases and J by 6 bases, leaving 17 bases between them. For the CDR3, the DNA is TGTGCCAGCAGTTTCACCTCGTGGGAAGGCGAGCAGTACTTC. This translates into CASSFTSWEGEQYF.

The chain couples TRBV7-9 to TRBJ2-7, with D possibly TRBD1 on 5 matching bases. The V end lost 2 bases, the J end lost 3 bases, and 11 bases lay between the germline ends. Germline CDR1 SEHNR, CDR2 FQNEAQ (reference sequence). This CDR3 has 14 residues. CDR3 coding DNA: TGTGCCAGCAGCTTACTCACAGGCCTCTACGAGCAGTACTTC. Translated, it gives CASSLLTGLYEQYF.

The chain employs TRBV4-2 and TRBJ2-1; 11 bases line up with TRBD2. The CDR3 is made up of 16 amino acids. V shed 0 bases, J shed 6 bases, and the junction held 4 bases outside the gene matches. Per germline, CDR1 LGHNA and CDR2 YNFKEQ. CDR3 nucleotides: TGTGCCAGCAGCCAAGATGAAACTAGCGGGAGCAATGAGCAGTTCTTC. This gives the protein CASSQDETSGSNEQFF.

The rearrangement links TRBV6-6 to TRBJ1-3; weak D call: TRBD1 (5 bases). The germline CDR1 and CDR2 sequences are MNHNY and SVGAGI (reference sequence). The CDR3 contains 14 residues. With 2 bases removed from V and 4 bases from J, the gap between germline ends came to 9 bases. The DNA of the CDR3 is TGTGCCAGCAGTTACGGGGGACCGGGAAACACCATATATTTT. This sequence encodes CASSYGGPGNTIYF.

V and J are TRBV5-1 and TRBJ2-1; the match to TRBD2 covers 7 bases. This CDR3 is built from 15 residues. With V trimmed by 2 bases and J by 6 bases, 8 bases remained unmatched. Germline-derived CDR1 and CDR2 are SGHRS and YFSETQ. CDR3: CASSLPSGNSNEQFF. The CDR3, as DNA: TGCGCCAGCAGCTTACCTAGCGGCAACTCCAATGAGCAGTTCTTC.

The chain joins TRBV7-2 to TRBJ2-4, with 7 bases aligning to TRBD2. V shed 3 bases, J shed 7 bases, and the junction held 12 bases outside the gene matches. Germline V gene data show CDR1 as SGHTA and CDR2 as FQGNSA. The CDR3 is 16 amino acids. CDR3: CASSLKGRERNNIQYF. For the CDR3, the DNA is TGTGCCAGCAGCTTGAAGGGGAGGGAAAGGAACAACATTCAGTACTTC.

The V gene is TRBV19, the J gene TRBJ1-1; 7 bases line up with TRBD1. Trimming took 6 bases from V and 3 from J; bases not matched to a gene: 4. Germline CDR1 LNHDA, CDR2 SQIVND (reference sequence). The length of the CDR3 is 13 residues. In DNA form, the CDR3 reads TGTGCCAGTAGCTCAACAGGGGACACTGAAGCTTTCTTT. It is translated as CASSSTGDTEAFF.

This clone was detected once. The chain links TRBV19 to TRBJ2-1; D perhaps matches TRBD1 (5 bases). V was trimmed by 7 bases and J by 0 bases, leaving 10 bases between them. The germline V gene has CDR1 LNHDA and CDR2 SQIVND (reference sequence). The CDR3 has 14 amino acids. The chain's CDR3 is CASTRGRSYNEQFF. Here the CDR3 DNA reads TGTGCCAGTACTAGGGGCCGCTCCTACAATGAGCAGTTCTTC. Variable domain in full (rest from reference TRBV19 and TRBJ2-1): DGGITQSPKYLFRKEGQNVTLSCEQNLNHDAMYWYRQDPGQGLRLIYYSQIVNDFQKGDIAEGYSVSREKKESFPLTVTSAQKNPTAFYLCASTRGRSYNEQFFGPGTRLTVL.